These 24 T cell receptor beta chains share one sample of origin, sequenced in a study of vaccination and CD4 T cells after COVID-19. Cultured CD4+ T cells had their DNA profiled by the Oncomine TCR Beta short-read assay. TCRdb ran MiXCR on the PCR reads and lists one entry per CDR3 protein. The sample consists of over 10,000 distinct CDR3 sequences, around half of them appearing once. Antigens of these TCRs are unknown. Regarding treatment: roughly 11-day PBMC culture with coronavirus spike peptide pools or control peptides (ViraFEST assay). The specimen was CD4+ T cells from blood, cultured in vitro. Receptor source: a human donor who had recovered from COVID-19.

This clonotype was detected only a few times. The rearrangement uses TRBV6-5 and TRBJ1-6, with 7 bases fitting TRBD1. The germline CDR1 and CDR2 sequences are MNHEY and SVGAGI. With V trimmed by 2 bases and J by 3 bases, 10 bases remained unmatched. This CDR3 is 18 amino acids long. Here the CDR3 reads CASSYRGQGPHYNSPLHF. The CDR3 coding sequence is TGTGCCAGCAGTTACAGGGGGCAAGGGCCCCACTATAATTCACCCCTCCACTTT.

This clonotype was counted a single time. The chain couples TRBV4-1 to TRBJ1-2; 8 bases line up with TRBD1. Per germline, CDR1 MGHRA and CDR2 YSYEKL. After removal of 2 bases from V and 4 bases from J, the junction contained 9 bases not matched to a gene. The CDR3 consists of 16 residues. For the CDR3, the DNA is TGCGCCAGCAGCCAACCCGGACAGGGTCTTGGCTATGGCTACACCTTC. It yields the protein CASSQPGQGLGYGYTF.

CDR3 sequence (DNA): TGTGCCAGCAGTGAAGCGGTGACAGGGGCGGACGAGCAGTACTTC. Amino acid sequence: CASSEAVTGADEQYF. The chain carries TRBV6-1 and TRBJ2-7, with 8 bases identical to TRBD1. This CDR3 region has 15 residues. Trimming removed 0 bases from V and 5 bases from J; junction bases left unmatched: 6. Germline CDR1 and CDR2: MNHNS and SASEGT.

V gene TRBV2 combines with J gene TRBJ1-2; D unclear. CDR1 SNHLY and CDR2 FYNNEI come from the germline V gene. The V end lost 4 bases, the J end lost 5 bases, and 11 bases lay between the germline ends. This CDR3 has 13 residues. The CDR3 reads CASSVDRGYGYTF. Here the CDR3 DNA reads TGTGCCAGCAGTGTTGACCGAGGGTATGGCTACACCTTC.

The genes are TRBV11-3 and TRBJ1-1; D might be TRBD1 (5 bases). CDR3 size: 15 residues. V lost 5 bases and J lost 1, with 14 bases in between. CDR1 and CDR2 (germline): SGHNT, YENEEA. Written as DNA, the CDR3 is TGTGCCAGCAGCCCGCCCGGGACGGCGAACACTGAAGCTTTCTTT. Translation gives CASSPPGTANTEAFF. Full variable domain (remainder filled in from reference TRBV11-3 and TRBJ1-1): EAGVVQSPRYKIIEKKQPVAFWCNPISGHNTLYWYLQNLGQGPELLIRYENEEAVDDSQLPKDRFSAERLKGVDSTLKIQPAELGDSAVYLCASSPPGTANTEAFFGQGTRLTVV.

This clonotype was found a few times. The CDR3 here is CASSAWDRGVGETQYF. Written as DNA, the CDR3 is TGTGCCAGCAGTGCTTGGGACAGGGGAGTTGGAGAGACCCAGTACTTC. The genes are TRBV6-1 and TRBJ2-5; TRBD1 matches at 10 bases. The CDR3 loop spans 16 amino acids. V trimming: 4 bases; J trimming: 4 bases; junction bases outside the gene matches: 9. Germline V gives CDR1 MNHNS, CDR2 SASEGT.

This clonotype was seen more than once but under ten times. The chain carries TRBV20-1 and TRBJ1-6; no firm D call. This CDR3 has 13 residues. Germline loops: CDR1 DFQATT, CDR2 SNEGSKA (reference sequence). Deletions cut 1 base from V and 6 bases from J, with 7 bases between. This CDR3 is CSARASVNSPLHF. CDR3 in DNA: TGCAGTGCTAGAGCTTCGGTTAATTCACCCCTCCACTTT.

The V gene is TRBV4-2, the J gene TRBJ2-7; D unresolved. This CDR3 has 17 amino acids. Trimming pared 0 bases from V and 0 bases from J, leaving 15 bases between. Germline CDR1 and CDR2: LGHNA and YNFKEQ. The CDR3 loop reads CASSQDEASGSSYEQYF. Here the CDR3 DNA reads TGTGCCAGCAGCCAAGATGAGGCTTCCGGAAGCTCCTACGAGCAGTACTTC.

The rearrangement links TRBV4-2 to TRBJ2-7; no definite D call. Germline loops: CDR1 LGHNA, CDR2 YNFKEQ. The germline V and J ends were trimmed by 3 bases and 6 bases, with 6 bases remaining between them. This CDR3 contains 11 residues. This chain's CDR3 is CASSHGTEQYF. In DNA form, the CDR3 reads TGTGCCAGCAGCCACGGCACCGAGCAGTACTTC.

The rearrangement joins TRBV4-3 to TRBJ2-2; D remains unclear. The V gene's germline CDR1 is LGHNA and CDR2 YSLEER. There are 16 residues in the CDR3. V dropped 1 base and J dropped 0 bases, with 9 bases sitting between them. The CDR3 nucleotides read TGCGCCAGCAGCCAAGTTGTGGTAGCGAACACCGGGGAGCTGTTTTTT. Encoded protein: CASSQVVVANTGELFF.

The rearrangement joins TRBV6-1 to TRBJ2-3, with D perhaps matching TRBD2 (6 bases). V gave up 4 bases and J gave up 3 bases, with 8 bases separating them. The germline CDR1 and CDR2 sequences are MNHNS and SASEGT. This CDR3 spans 13 amino acids. Written as DNA, the CDR3 is TGTGCCAGCAGTGTGGAGGGGACAGATACGCAGTATTTT. Translation: CASSVEGTDTQYF.

V usage is TRBV14 and J usage is TRBJ1-2, with unresolved D. The CDR3 is 14 amino acids. Germline V lookup: CDR1 SGHDN, CDR2 FVKESK. V was clipped by 4 bases and J by 4 bases, with 13 bases between them. As DNA, the CDR3 is TGTGCCAGCAGCCGGGGAGGGCGCGGCTATGGCTACACCTTC. It encodes CASSRGGRGYGYTF.

This clonotype was detected only a few times. This sequence joins TRBV7-2 and TRBJ1-2, with a tentative D call TRBD1 (5 bases). Trimming left V 0 bases short and J 7 bases short, with 15 bases between. This CDR3 contains 15 residues. Germline V lookup: CDR1 SGHTA, CDR2 FQGNSA. For the CDR3, the DNA is TGTGCCAGCAGCTTAGCGGGCAGGGAAGGAGGTGGCTACACCTTC. This sequence encodes CASSLAGREGGGYTF.

V gene TRBV7-6 combines with J gene TRBJ2-3; 9 bases match TRBD1. Germline CDR1 reads SGHVS; CDR2 reads FNYEAQ. The J segment lost 3 bases and the V segment lost 3 bases, leaving 7 bases of the junction unmatched. This CDR3 has 16 residues. DNA of the CDR3: TGTGCCAGCAGCTTTTCAACAGGGGGCTGGACAGATACGCAGTATTTT. Its translation is CASSFSTGGWTDTQYF. The full variable domain, in which reference TRBV7-6 and TRBJ2-3 provide the parts outside the CDR3, is GAGVSQSPRYKVTKRGQDVALRCDPISGHVSLYWYRQALGQGPEFLTYFNYEAQQDKSGLPNDRFSAERPEGSISTLTIQRTEQRDSAMYRCASSFSTGGWTDTQYFGPGTRLTVL.

This clonotype showed up just a few times. The V and J genes are TRBV27 and TRBJ2-3; 7 bases agree with TRBD2. The CDR3 loop spans 14 amino acids. V lost 5 bases, J lost 2 bases, and 4 bases stayed unmatched. Germline lookup yields CDR1 MNHEY and CDR2 SMNVEV (reference sequence). Here the CDR3 reads CASSRTSATDTQYF. In nucleotides, the CDR3 is TGTGCCAGCAGTCGTACTAGCGCCACAGATACGCAGTATTTT.

This clonotype was found once. The genes are TRBV20-1 and TRBJ1-1; 7 bases match TRBD1. V trimming: 6 bases; J trimming: 7 bases; junction bases outside the gene matches: 14. From germline, CDR1 is DFQATT and CDR2 SNEGSKA (reference sequence). CDR3 length: 14 residues. The CDR3 here is CSARDFRQGGEAFF. For the CDR3, the DNA is TGCAGTGCCCGGGACTTCAGACAGGGAGGTGAAGCTTTCTTT.

The chain carries TRBV20-1 and TRBJ2-2; D is tentatively TRBD1 or TRBD2 (5 bases each). The germline CDR1 and CDR2 sequences are DFQATT and SNEGSKA (reference sequence). This CDR3 spans 13 amino acids. Trimming shortened V by 4 bases and J by 7 bases, and 13 bases separated the two germline ends. CDR3 sequence (DNA): TGCAGTGCTAAAGCGCCAGGGAGCGGGGAGCTGTTTTTT. Its protein product is CSAKAPGSGELFF.

The J gene is TRBJ1-2, the V gene TRBV19; weak D call: TRBD1 (5 bases). Germline values: CDR1 LNHDA, CDR2 SQIVND (reference sequence). This CDR3 is built from 13 residues. V gave up 3 bases and J gave up 6 bases, with 11 bases separating them. CDR3 region: CASSIQTGDGYTF. In DNA, the CDR3 is TGTGCCAGTAGTATTCAAACAGGAGATGGCTACACCTTC.

A few counts support this clonotype. The V and J genes are TRBV27 and TRBJ1-5; no reliable D call. The CDR3 covers 14 residues. Germline V gives CDR1 MNHEY, CDR2 SMNVEV (reference sequence). V was pared by 2 bases and J by 3 bases, with 8 bases between. CDR3 in amino acids: CASSLRTPNQPQHF. In DNA, the CDR3 is TGTGCCAGCAGTTTAAGGACCCCCAATCAGCCCCAGCATTTT.

The chain uses TRBV2 and TRBJ1-1; D is uncertain. The germline CDR1 and CDR2 sequences are SNHLY and FYNNEI. This CDR3 region has 14 residues. Deletions cut 4 bases from V and 0 bases from J, with 9 bases between. CDR3 protein: CASSAFYMNTEAFF. CDR3 in DNA: TGTGCCAGCAGTGCCTTTTACATGAACACTGAAGCTTTCTTT.

The gene calls are TRBV6-2 or TRBV6-3 and TRBJ1-6; D not resolved. Germline V gene lookup returns CDR1 MNHEY and CDR2 SVGEGT. The CDR3 is 13 residues long. V was cut by 5 bases and J by 9 bases, with 11 bases left in between. The CDR3 DNA reads as TGTGCCAGCAGTCCTTGGCCTGGTTCACCCCTCCACTTT. Its protein product is CASSPWPGSPLHF.

The genes are TRBV12-3 or TRBV12-4 and TRBJ1-2; the D gene is possibly TRBD1 (5 bases). This CDR3 is 18 amino acids long. V was pared by 5 bases and J by 2 bases, with 24 bases between. This chain's CDR3 is CASSEAVGRGRSNYGYTF. The CDR3 nucleotides are TGTGCCAGCAGTGAGGCGGTGGGACGGGGAAGGTCCAACTATGGCTACACCTTC.

V and J are TRBV12-3 or TRBV12-4 and TRBJ1-6; D is undetermined. CDR3 length: 11 amino acids. The V gene lost 0 bases and the J gene lost 13 bases, with 4 bases spanning the gap. DNA of the CDR3: TGTGCCAGCAGTTTAGCCGGGCCCCTCCACTTT. Translating it yields CASSLAGPLHF.

The chain links TRBV6-1 to TRBJ2-4; D could derive from TRBD1 or TRBD2 (6 bases each). Trimming left V 8 bases short and J 12 bases short, with 20 bases between. Germline CDR1 is MNHNS and CDR2 is SASEGT. This CDR3 contains 13 residues. This chain's CDR3 is CASQWGTQEGQYF. In nucleotides, the CDR3 is TGTGCCAGCCAGTGGGGGACACAGGAGGGTCAGTACTTC.